This TCR beta chain appears in the sequencing data of a study of vaccination and CD4 T cells after COVID-19. Study information: Cultures serving as controls received a peptide pool (CEFX or HIV-1 Nef) or no peptide. Study-wide results and caveats: Post-infection sampling omitted early timepoints and covered relatively few convalescent patients.

At the Johns Hopkins FTIC core, DNA taken from cultured CD4+ T cells was sequenced by way of the Oncomine TCR Beta short-read assay. TCRdb re-derived calls from the PCR reads in MiXCR, one entry per CDR3 protein. In the table there are 15,000 to 20,000 distinct CDR3 sequences, roughly three fifths of which are singletons. Treatment meaning: roughly 10-day PBMC culture with coronavirus spike peptide pools or control peptides (ViraFEST assay). A note on this clonotype: Antigen unknown.

Input material: CD4+ T cells from blood, cultured in vitro. The sequence was collected from a human donor who had recovered from COVID-19.

The DNA of the CDR3 is TGCGCCAGCAGCCGCCTGGTGGCGGGAGGAGCAGATACGCAGTATTTT. This sequence encodes CASSRLVAGGADTQYF. The V gene is TRBV5-1, the J gene TRBJ2-3; TRBD2 matches at 8 bases. V lost 4 bases to trimming and J lost 4 bases; unmatched junction nucleotides: 11. CDR1 SGHRS and CDR2 YFSETQ come from the germline V gene. This CDR3 has 16 amino acids.